This TCR beta chain came from a study of cytomegalovirus exposure and HLA in healthy donors. Vbeta (60) and Jbeta (13) primers were used in the PCR. The protocol was immunoSEQ multiplex PCR, while the TCRdb copy is restricted to in-frame clones and leaves out a portion. The repertoire holds under 200,000 clones, with approximately 80% as singletons. Healthy bone marrow donors made up the donors. Nominally healthy donors provided the samples, though records likely missed some immune exposures. J was trimmed by 0 bases and V by 3 bases; bases with no gene match: 2. Germline loops: CDR1 SGHTA, CDR2 FQGNSA. The CDR3 extends over 15 amino acids.

Material: PBMCs. The clonotype was recovered from a man aged 25-45 years in good health and CMV-seronegative. The chain joins TRBV7-2 to TRBJ1-5, with 7 bases lining up with TRBD1. For the CDR3, the DNA is TGTGCCAGCAGCTTTGGGACAGCTAGCAATCAGCCCCAGCATTTT. It encodes CASSFGTASNQPQHF.